These 15 T cell receptor beta chains came from one sample sequenced in a study of identical twins. Using its own MiXCR run on the 5' RACE reads, TCRdb lists one record per CDR3 protein. The sample yields some 500,000 distinct CDR3 sequences, roughly 9.9% seen once. This sample was also put to use in a study of yellow fever vaccine responses in identical twins.

What was sequenced was PBMCs. These receptors were obtained from a woman aged 18-30 years in good health.

This clonotype occurred many times. CDR3 in amino acids: CASSTDRGDPNTGELFF. CDR3 coding DNA: TGCGCCAGCAGCACGGACAGGGGTGATCCGAACACCGGGGAGCTGTTTTTT. The genes are TRBV4-3 and TRBJ2-2; 9 positions agree with TRBD1. This CDR3 has 17 amino acids. J gave up 0 bases and V 5 bases, and 7 bases lay outside the gene matches. The V gene's germline CDR1 is LGHNA and CDR2 YSLEER.

The chain carries TRBV7-6 and TRBJ2-1, with 11 bases aligning to TRBD2. The J segment lost 6 bases and the V segment lost 5 bases, leaving 15 bases of the junction unmatched. Germline CDR1 SGHVS, CDR2 FNYEAQ. This CDR3 is 18 amino acids long. Here the CDR3 DNA reads TGTGCCAGCAGCCCCAGATGGGTATCCGGGACTAGCGGCAATGAGCAGTTCTTC. Its translation: CASSPRWVSGTSGNEQFF.

This clonotype was observed a few times. The CDR3 reads CASRRYRGRSDEQYF. The CDR3 bases are TGTGCCAGCAGGAGGTACAGGGGGCGATCCGACGAGCAGTACTTC. V is TRBV27 and J is TRBJ2-7; 9 nucleotides align to TRBD1. The germline CDR1 and CDR2 sequences are MNHEY and SMNVEV (reference sequence). Trimming cost V 6 bases and J 5 bases; bases outside gene matches: 11. The CDR3 consists of 15 residues.

V gene TRBV20-1 combines with J gene TRBJ2-5; tentative D call: TRBD1 (7 bases). Trimming left V 0 bases short and J 2 bases short, with 19 bases between. CDR1 and CDR2 (germline): DFQATT, SNEGSKA (reference sequence). The CDR3 contains 17 residues. The CDR3 DNA sequence: TGCAGTGCTAGAGACCCCAGGGGGGACACCCCACAAGAGACCCAGTACTTC. It yields the protein CSARDPRGDTPQETQYF.

The chain employs TRBV20-1 and TRBJ2-7; the D gene is possibly TRBD1 (6 bases). The germline V gene has CDR1 DFQATT and CDR2 SNEGSKA (reference sequence). The germline V and J ends were trimmed by 3 bases and 3 bases, with 15 bases remaining between them. The CDR3 loop spans 14 amino acids. CDR3 coding DNA: TGCAGTGCTAGCATAACAGGGCATCGCTACGAGCAGTACTTC. Its protein is CSASITGHRYEQYF.

This clonotype was found a few times. The chain employs TRBV4-3 and TRBJ2-7, with a weak D call TRBD2 (6 bases). The CDR3 runs to 16 residues. Trimming took off 0 bases at V and 6 bases at J, with 18 bases between the two ends. The germline gives CDR1 LGHNA, CDR2 YSLEER. Written as DNA, the CDR3 is TGCGCCAGCAGCCAAGAGGTTGGGGACTCCTTGTCCGAGCAGTACTTC. Encoded protein: CASSQEVGDSLSEQYF.

This clonotype was observed a handful of times. The chain couples TRBV5-1 to TRBJ2-3; 8 bases agree with TRBD1. Germline V CDR1 and CDR2: SGHRS, YFSETQ. The CDR3 contains 15 residues. V lost 4 bases and J lost 5; bases outside the gene matches: 9. CDR3 nucleotide sequence: TGCGCCAGCAGCCACGGACAGGGCGGCGGAGATACGCAGTATTTT. Translating it yields CASSHGQGGGDTQYF.

Many counts were recorded for this clonotype. This sequence joins TRBV25-1 and TRBJ2-3, with D perhaps TRBD2 (5 bases). With 2 bases removed from V and 3 bases from J, the gap between germline ends came to 6 bases. The CDR3 is 13 residues long. In germline, CDR1 is MGHDK, CDR2 SYGVNS. Here the CDR3 DNA reads TGTGCCAGCAGTGAACGGGGTACAGATACGCAGTATTTT. Residues: CASSERGTDTQYF.

This clonotype has only a few counts. V usage is TRBV20-1 and J usage is TRBJ2-7; 13 nucleotides align to TRBD2. From germline, CDR1 is DFQATT and CDR2 SNEGSKA (reference sequence). The CDR3 covers 14 residues. The J segment lost 6 bases and the V segment lost 2 bases, leaving 4 bases of the junction unmatched. The CDR3 region has the DNA TGCAGTGCTAGACAGGGACTAGCGGGATCCGAGCAGTACTTC. Encoded protein: CSARQGLAGSEQYF.

The V gene is TRBV10-1, the J gene TRBJ2-2; D possibly corresponds to TRBD1 (5 bases). The V and J ends lost 0 bases and 0 bases respectively, with 8 bases between them. Germline V lookup: CDR1 WNHNN, CDR2 SYGVQD (reference sequence). The CDR3 loop spans 16 amino acids. CDR3 residues: CASSESIGANTGELFF. In nucleotides, the CDR3 is TGCGCCAGCAGTGAGTCTATAGGGGCGAACACCGGGGAGCTGTTTTTT.

This clonotype was recorded a few times. This rearrangement joins TRBV7-8 to TRBJ2-3; the match to TRBD1 covers 7 bases. The CDR3 contains 15 residues. V lost 5 bases and J lost 2; bases outside the gene matches: 7. The germline gives CDR1 SGHVS, CDR2 FQNEAQ. The CDR3 loop reads CASSPGQRITDTQYF. The DNA of the CDR3 is TGTGCCAGCAGCCCGGGACAGCGGATCACAGATACGCAGTATTTT.

The table lists this clonotype with many counts. J is TRBJ2-1 and V is TRBV14; no definite D call. There are 16 residues in the CDR3. CDR1 is SGHDN and CDR2 is FVKESK in the germline V gene. Trimming shortened V by 0 bases and J by 3 bases, and 12 bases separated the two germline ends. The DNA of the CDR3 is TGTGCCAGCAGCCAAGATTCCAGAACCAACTACAATGAGCAGTTCTTC. This encodes CASSQDSRTNYNEQFF. Full variable domain (rest looked up from reference TRBV14 and TRBJ2-1): EAGVTQFPSHSVIEKGQTVTLRCDPISGHDNLYWYRRVMGKEIKFLLHFVKESKQDESGMPNNRFLAERTGGTYSTLKVQPAELEDSGVYFCASSQDSRTNYNEQFFGPGTRLTVL.

There are many counts of this clonotype. The rearrangement uses TRBV20-1 and TRBJ2-3; TRBD2 aligns across 9 bases. This CDR3 contains 14 residues. Losses at the gene ends were 3 bases for V and 1 base for J; bases not matched to a gene: 2. Germline CDR1 DFQATT, CDR2 SNEGSKA (reference sequence). The CDR3 reads CSARGGRGTDTQYF. In nucleotides, the CDR3 is TGCAGTGCTAGGGGCGGGAGGGGCACAGATACGCAGTATTTT.

This clonotype has ten or more counts. V usage is TRBV12-3 or TRBV12-4 and J usage is TRBJ1-1; no firm D call. CDR3 length: 11 residues. With 1 base removed from V and 6 bases from J, the gap between germline ends came to 3 bases. CDR3 sequence (DNA): TGTGCCAGCAGTTTAGTCGCTGAAGCTTTCTTT. Translation: CASSLVAEAFF.

This clonotype was counted only a few times. The rearrangement joins TRBV6-2 or TRBV6-3 to TRBJ2-3; D gene ambiguous. The CDR3 length is 16 residues. The ends were cut back, 0 bases at V and 1 base at J, with 11 bases in the middle. Germline CDR1 reads MNHEY; CDR2 reads SVGEGT. CDR3 amino acids: CASSYSRPPGTDTQYF. CDR3 DNA: TGTGCCAGCAGTTACTCTCGCCCCCCCGGCACAGATACGCAGTATTTT.